The sequence of this T cell receptor (beta chain) was determined in a study of blood T cell repertoires in COVID-19. Germline-derived CDR1 and CDR2 are KGHDR and SFDVKD. V lost 2 bases, J lost 4 bases, and 4 bases stayed unmatched. The CDR3 is made up of 15 amino acids. Repertoires were generated with immunoSEQ multiplex PCR, while TCRdb's copy carries only in-frame clones and drops some. Of some 200,000 clones listed, around 82% are singletons. Sequenced input: PBMCs or T cells enriched from blood (not recorded which). V is TRBV24-1 and J is TRBJ1-2, with 9 bases that match TRBD1. The TCR sequence derives from a woman aged 40-49 years with acute COVID-19. CDR3 sequence (DNA): TGTGCCACCAGTGATTGGACAGGGGACCCCTATGGCTACACCTTC. This translates into CATSDWTGDPYGYTF.